The 28 T cell receptor beta chains below all came from one sample that was sequenced in a study of CD8+ T cells in alopecia areata. Investigators isolated RNA and reverse transcribed it into cDNA to act as the sequencing template. Sequencing was performed with immunoSEQ multiplex PCR; in TCRdb, only in-frame clones are kept and a portion is missing. The sample yields about 130,000 clones, approximately 49% seen once. The sample in question was CD8+ T cells sorted from blood, obtained at week 0. The receptors here all came from a human donor with alopecia areata.

The chain employs TRBV5-1 and TRBJ2-5; no firm D call. The germline CDR1 and CDR2 sequences are SGHRS and YFSETQ. Trimming took 5 bases from V and 3 from J, leaving 11 bases between them. There are 13 residues in the CDR3. In nucleotides, the CDR3 is TGCGCCAGCAGGCCAGGAGCAGAAGAGACCCAGTACTTC. Protein: CASRPGAEETQYF.

This clone was observed a handful of times. The V and J genes are TRBV7-8 and TRBJ1-4; tentative D call: TRBD1 (5 bases). The CDR3 contains 16 residues. V was pared by 5 bases and J by 6 bases, with 19 bases between. Germline-derived CDR1 and CDR2 are SGHVS and FQNEAQ. The chain's CDR3 is CASSPLLQDVDEKLFF. CDR3 nucleotides: TGTGCCAGCAGCCCTCTGCTACAGGACGTCGATGAAAAACTGTTTTTT.

The rearrangement links TRBV30 to TRBJ1-2; D may be TRBD1 (6 bases). The germline V gene encodes CDR1 GTSNPN and CDR2 SVGIG (reference sequence). Trimming removed 1 base at V and 5 bases at J, with 17 bases between. The CDR3 is made up of 15 amino acids. The chain's CDR3 is CAWSAEVEGVYGYTF. Here the CDR3 DNA reads TGTGCCTGGAGTGCTGAAGTTGAGGGGGTGTATGGCTACACCTTC.

The J gene is TRBJ1-1, the V gene TRBV6-5; the D is unclear. CDR3 size: 13 residues. The V and J ends lost 4 bases and 0 bases respectively, with 6 bases between them. Germline V gene lookup returns CDR1 MNHEY and CDR2 SVGAGI. DNA for the CDR3: TGTGCCAGCAGTTTGGGGATGAACACTGAAGCTTTCTTT. Translating gives CASSLGMNTEAFF.

A word on this clone: This sample also contains other DNA sequences that code for the same CDR3. The chain is built from TRBV4-3 and TRBJ2-5; D is uncertain. From germline, CDR1 is LGHNA and CDR2 YSLEER. The CDR3 totals 13 residues. The V and J ends lost 0 bases and 3 bases respectively, with 5 bases between them. Here the CDR3 reads CASSQDGEETQYF. The DNA for the CDR3 is TGCGCCAGCAGCCAAGATGGGGAAGAGACCCAGTACTTC.

The chain has TRBV13 and TRBJ2-7; the D gene could be TRBD1 or TRBD2 (6 bases each). There are 15 residues in the CDR3. The V and J ends lost 5 bases and 2 bases respectively, with 16 bases between them. From germline, CDR1 is PRHDT and CDR2 FYEKMQ (reference sequence). The CDR3 DNA reads TGTGCCAGCAGCCCCGCGGGACAAGGTCCCTACGAGCAGTACTTC. Its protein product is CASSPAGQGPYEQYF.

This clone was seen a few times. V and J are TRBV29-1 and TRBJ2-1; 8 bases are shared with TRBD1. CDR1 and CDR2 from the germline V gene are SQVTM and ANQGSEA. This CDR3 contains 14 residues. The ends lost 4 bases at V and 7 bases at J; junction bases unmatched: 9. CDR3 amino acids: CSVAGTGVVNEQFF. CDR3 DNA sequence: TGCAGCGTTGCGGGGACAGGAGTAGTGAATGAGCAGTTCTTC.

This chain connects TRBV9 to TRBJ2-5; 9 nucleotides line up with TRBD1. The end of the DNA fits TRBJ2-7 better, so the J call may be wrong. The CDR3 runs to 15 residues. Germline assignment: CDR1 SGDLS and CDR2 YYNGEE. The CDR3 here is CASSPLGDRAYEQYF. CDR3 nucleotide sequence: TGTGCCAGCAGCCCTCTCGGGGACAGGGCCTACGAGCAGTACTTC.

In this sample, this clone turned up a few times. V usage is TRBV19 and J usage is TRBJ2-1, with D perhaps TRBD1 (6 bases). The germline V gene encodes CDR1 LNHDA and CDR2 SQIVND (reference sequence). The CDR3 has 13 residues. Trimming shortened V by 8 bases and J by 2 bases, and 10 bases separated the two germline ends. The CDR3: CASGGGPYNEQFF. The CDR3 bases are TGTGCCAGTGGTGGGGGCCCCTACAATGAGCAGTTCTTC.

The chain has TRBV12-5 and TRBJ2-7; D is possibly TRBD1 or TRBD2 (5 bases each). The CDR3 extends over 14 amino acids. V lost 2 bases and J 0 bases, leaving 8 bases between the germline ends. Germline V gene sequence: CDR1 LGHNT, CDR2 FRNRAP. As DNA, the CDR3 is TGTGCTAGTGGTTTGCACGGGGCCTCCTACGAGCAGTACTTC. This sequence encodes CASGLHGASYEQYF.

A word on this clone: Other DNA sequences within the sample encode an identical CDR3. CDR3 nucleotide sequence: TGTGCCTGGAGTGTGGGCGGTGAGCAGTTCTTC. Protein: CAWSVGGEQFF. The chain uses TRBV30 and TRBJ2-1; no firm D call. CDR1 and CDR2 from the germline V gene are GTSNPN and SVGIG (reference sequence). V was cut by 0 bases and J by 9 bases, with 6 bases left in between. CDR3 size: 11 residues.

The sample holds a few counts of this clone. V usage is TRBV11-2 and J usage is TRBJ2-2; tentative D call: TRBD1 (6 bases). V lost 11 bases and J 6 bases, leaving 16 bases between the germline ends. Germline V gene data show CDR1 as SGHAT and CDR2 as FQNNGV. The CDR3 runs 13 residues. CDR3 region: CAGRNRAAGELFF. CDR3 DNA sequence: TGTGCCGGTCGGAACAGGGCCGCCGGGGAGCTGTTTTTT.

To note about this clone: The junction differs from germline at one of its ends, possibly a read error. V usage is TRBV6-1 and J usage is TRBJ2-6; tentative D call: TRBD1 (8 bases). The CDR3 runs 14 residues. CDR1 MNHNS and CDR2 SASEGT come from the germline V gene. This chain's CDR3 is CASSQTGGANALTF. As DNA, the CDR3 is TGTGCCAGCAGTCAAACAGGGGGGGCCAACGCCCTGACTTTC.

Points on this clone: This sample also contains other DNA sequences that code for the same CDR3. V and J are TRBV5-4 and TRBJ2-2; no clear D. Trimming took 1 base from V and 0 from J, leaving 7 bases between them. Germline values: CDR1 SGHNT, CDR2 YYREEE (reference sequence). The CDR3 runs 15 residues. CDR3 sequence: CASSLKGTNTGELFF. The CDR3 nucleotides are TGTGCCAGCAGCTTGAAGGGTACGAACACCGGGGAGCTGTTTTTT. Filled out from reference TRBV5-4 and TRBJ2-2, the complete variable domain reads ETGVTQSPTHLIKTRGQQVTLRCSSQSGHNTVSWYQQALGQGPQFIFQYYREEENGRGNFPPRFSGLQFPNYSSELNVNALELDDSALYLCASSLKGTNTGELFFGEGSRLTVL.

The V call is TRBV30, the J call TRBJ1-4, with D unresolved. The CDR3 runs to 13 residues. The V end lost 7 bases, the J end lost 0 bases, and 9 bases lay between the germline ends. Germline loops: CDR1 GTSNPN, CDR2 SVGIG (reference sequence). Here the CDR3 DNA reads TGTGCCTATGGTTTCGCAACTAATGAAAAACTGTTTTTT. Translated, it gives CAYGFATNEKLFF.

V is TRBV6-5 and J is TRBJ2-7; 10 bases are a match to TRBD2. In germline, CDR1 is MNHEY, CDR2 SVGAGI. With V trimmed by 4 bases and J by 3 bases, 3 bases remained unmatched. The CDR3 is made up of 14 amino acids. CDR3: CASSSLAGSYEQYF. The CDR3 DNA reads as TGTGCCAGCAGTTCACTAGCGGGGAGCTACGAGCAGTACTTC.

This clone was counted only a few times. Other DNA sequences in this specimen translate into the identical CDR3. This rearrangement joins TRBV5-6 to TRBJ2-7, with no clear D. Germline CDR1 and CDR2: SGHDT and YYEEEE. The V and J ends lost 3 bases and 1 base respectively, with 8 bases between them. This CDR3 spans 13 amino acids. CDR3: CASSSQVSYEQYF. DNA of the CDR3: TGTGCCAGCAGCTCCCAGGTATCCTACGAGCAGTACTTC.

CDR3 nucleotides: TGCGCCAGCAGTCATGGCCGCCCAGATACGCAGTATTTT. Residues: CASSHGRPDTQYF. V is TRBV23-1 and J is TRBJ2-3; D remains unclear. TRBV23-1 falls under the ORF class, with uncertain function. V gave up 3 bases and J gave up 4 bases, with 8 bases separating them. The CDR3 contains 13 residues.

Remarks on this clone: Other DNA sequences in the same sample also yield this CDR3. The V gene is TRBV5-1, the J gene TRBJ1-1; no clear D. V lost 2 bases to trimming and J lost 1 base, with 6 bases between them. The CDR3 extends over 13 amino acids. CDR1 and CDR2 (germline): SGHRS, YFSETQ. The CDR3 protein is CASSFRGNTEAFF. In nucleotides, the CDR3 is TGCGCCAGCAGCTTCCGAGGGAACACTGAAGCTTTCTTT.

This clone was detected only a few times. This chain uses TRBV28 with TRBJ2-2; D unresolved. Trimming took 9 bases from V and 1 from J, leaving 15 bases between them. CDR1 is MDHEN, CDR2 SYDVKM, per germline. The CDR3 has 15 residues. The CDR3 loop reads CASLETGGNTGELFF. CDR3 DNA: TGTGCCAGTCTAGAGACGGGCGGGAACACCGGGGAGCTGTTTTTT.

The genes are TRBV30 and TRBJ2-5; 8 nucleotides agree with TRBD1. V lost 2 bases to trimming and J lost 4 bases; unmatched junction nucleotides: 9. The CDR3 has 15 residues. The germline V gene encodes CDR1 GTSNPN and CDR2 SVGIG (reference sequence). The CDR3 DNA sequence: TGTGCCTGGAGTACCTTTACAGGGGGATCAGAGACCCAGTACTTC. Translation: CAWSTFTGGSETQYF. The whole variable domain, remainder taken from reference TRBV30 and TRBJ2-5, is SQTIHQWPATLVQPVGSPLSLECTVEGTSNPNLYWYRQAAGRGLQLLFYSVGIGQISSEVPQNLSASRPQDRQFILSSKKLLLSDSGFYLCAWSTFTGGSETQYFGPGTRLLVL.

The chain is built from TRBV5-6 and TRBJ1-2; 7 positions agree with TRBD1. This CDR3 contains 14 residues. Germline V gene sequence: CDR1 SGHDT, CDR2 YYEEEE. Losses at the gene ends were 3 bases for V and 1 base for J; bases not matched to a gene: 3. Written as DNA, the CDR3 is TGTGCCAGCAGCTGGGACAGAGTTAACTATGGCTACACCTTC. It is translated as CASSWDRVNYGYTF.

The chain has TRBV19 and TRBJ2-7, with TRBD1 matching 9 bases. The V gene's germline CDR1 is LNHDA and CDR2 SQIVND (reference sequence). The J segment lost 3 bases and the V segment lost 5 bases, leaving 5 bases of the junction unmatched. The CDR3 loop spans 14 amino acids. CDR3 nucleotide sequence: TGTGCCAGTAGTCCCCGGACAGGGGACTACGAGCAGTACTTC. Translated, it gives CASSPRTGDYEQYF.

This clone occurred many times. The gene calls are TRBV11-2 and TRBJ2-1; 11 bases map to TRBD2. V lost 6 bases and J lost 3; bases outside the gene matches: 4. CDR1 SGHAT and CDR2 FQNNGV come from the germline V gene. This CDR3 has 15 residues. The CDR3 DNA is TGTGCCAGCAGTTTAACTAGCGGGGGCTACAATGAGCAGTTCTTC. Encoded protein: CASSLTSGGYNEQFF.

This clone was seen a few times. V is TRBV29-1 and J is TRBJ2-1; 7 positions match TRBD2. Germline V gene data show CDR1 as SQVTM and CDR2 as ANQGSEA. The length of the CDR3 is 14 residues. V lost 7 bases, J lost 1 base, and 7 bases stayed unmatched. CDR3 in amino acids: CSAPGLGSYNEQFF. DNA of the CDR3: TGCAGCGCCCCCGGACTAGGATCCTACAATGAGCAGTTCTTC.

This clone was detected a few times. The gene calls are TRBV15 and TRBJ1-2; the D gene is possibly TRBD1 (6 bases). The V gene lost 9 bases and the J gene lost 14 bases, with 19 bases spanning the gap. Germline V gene lookup returns CDR1 LNHNV and CDR2 YYDKDF (reference sequence). The CDR3 is 11 residues long. CDR3 nucleotides: TGTGCCACGGAGGGGGACCAACGTCAAACCTTC. Its translation is CATEGDQRQTF.

The chain employs TRBV6-5 and TRBJ2-7; D not resolved. Germline lookup yields CDR1 MNHEY and CDR2 SVGAGI. The CDR3 extends over 13 amino acids. V shed 0 bases and J shed 7 bases, with 10 bases lying between them. The CDR3 bases are TGTGCCAGCAGTTACTCGAGCATAGGGGAGCAGTACTTC. Residues: CASSYSSIGEQYF.

The chain combines TRBV30 with TRBJ2-2; 9 bases fit TRBD2. The CDR3 is made up of 16 amino acids. Germline trimming cut 1 base from V and 2 bases from J; bases unmatched to any gene: 5. Per the germline V gene, CDR1 is GTSNPN and CDR2 is SVGIG (reference sequence). The CDR3 spells CAWSGLAGHNTGELFF. The CDR3 DNA sequence: TGTGCCTGGAGTGGTCTAGCGGGGCATAACACCGGGGAGCTGTTTTTT.